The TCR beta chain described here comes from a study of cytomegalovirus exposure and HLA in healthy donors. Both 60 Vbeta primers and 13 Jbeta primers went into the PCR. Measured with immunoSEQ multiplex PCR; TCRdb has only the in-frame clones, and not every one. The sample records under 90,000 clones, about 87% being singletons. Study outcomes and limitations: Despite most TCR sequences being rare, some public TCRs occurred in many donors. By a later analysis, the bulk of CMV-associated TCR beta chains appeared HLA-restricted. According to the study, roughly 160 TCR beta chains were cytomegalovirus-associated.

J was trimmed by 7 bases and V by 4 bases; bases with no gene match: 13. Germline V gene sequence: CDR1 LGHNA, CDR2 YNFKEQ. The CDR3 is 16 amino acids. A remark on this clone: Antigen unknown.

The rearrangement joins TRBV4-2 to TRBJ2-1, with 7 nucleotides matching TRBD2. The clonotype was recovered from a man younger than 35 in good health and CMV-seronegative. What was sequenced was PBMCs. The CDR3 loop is CASSPLGEGDKNEQFF. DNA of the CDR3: TGTGCCAGCAGCCCCCTGGGGGAGGGAGATAAAAATGAGCAGTTCTTC.